This T cell receptor (beta chain) was captured in a study of T cells in Graves' hyperthyroidism and ophthalmopathy (dated by TCRdb to about 2019). Study-wide context: Peripheral blood was collected at initial diagnosis, before any treatment. In addition, the study compared T-cell repertoires in thyroid tissue and in blood from several Graves' hyperthyroidism patients. TCR Vbeta CDR3 sequencing of some 140 peripheral blood samples (43 ophthalmopathy, around 80 hyperthyroidism and roughly 17 progressor patients) is reported in the paper. Prospective prediction of ophthalmopathy was tested in an independent validation cohort of fewer than 20 hyperthyroidism patients and 15 to 17 patients who later progressed to ophthalmopathy. The approximately 98 discovery patients were randomly divided into training and test sets at a 7:3 ratio. Following sampling, methimazole starting at 30 mg daily was given to hyperthyroidism patients, and high-dose intravenous methylprednisolone was given to ophthalmopathy patients. TCR V-J signatures able to tell the groups apart were searched for in a discovery cohort of some 100 patients, of whom more than 40 had Graves' ophthalmopathy and more than 55 had stable Graves' hyperthyroidism.

A patient counted as having stable Graves' hyperthyroidism if no progression to ophthalmopathy occurred over 18 months of follow-up. Hyperthyroidism patients were newly diagnosed, had a disease duration of under 2 months, and were aged 18 to 65 years. Any patient with an uncontrolled infection, another autoimmune disease, pregnancy or lactation was excluded. Clinical symptoms, serum thyroxine and TRAb, thyroid ultrasound, and orbital computed tomography formed the basis for the diagnoses. PBMCs were isolated from approximately 10 ml of fresh peripheral blood by Ficoll-Paque density gradient centrifugation. Total RNA was extracted using Trizol reagent, and RNA quality was assessed on an Agilent 2100 Bioanalyzer. Amplification of TCR beta CDR3 regions was carried out from RNA transcripts. For the first round of RT-PCR on the TCR CDR3, the HTBI primer set was used together with the Qiagen OneStep RT-PCR kit. The libraries were constructed in a second round of multiplex PCR and then size-selected and purified. Paired-end sequencing of the libraries was performed with 100 bp reads on an Illumina HiSeq2000. On the authors' methods: SOAPnuke was used to process the raw data, removing reads that contained adapters or uncalled bases, had a mean Phred below 15, or lacked an exact match to the constant primer or identifier. COPE v1.2.5 was used to merge the high-quality paired reads, and each unique nucleotide sequence was defined as a clonotype. Clonotypes were aligned to IMGT TRBV, TRBD and TRBJ reference segments using MiTCR v1.1. The analysis included only V-J combinations with a frequency above 0.0001, which together covered about 99% of the repertoires. The TCS score was defined as the ratio of F50 (clonal expansion) to E x V (chaos), calculated using BLOSUM62-based TCRdist between CDR3 peptides within each V-J. Welch's t-statistics and random forest reduced roughly 540 V-J features to 10 to 15, which were used in a naive Bayes classifier (R e1071). TCRdb itself trimmed the public reads at Q25 with fastp, ran MiXCR and retained productive beta chains. Each CDR3 protein appears once, grouped with its most common genes and DNA. These V and J calls derive from TCRdb rather than the authors' analysis. In all, the sample holds hundreds of thousands of distinct CDR3 sequences, and 12% to 15% of those were seen once. Of the sample, roughly 10% is held by the ten largest clones.

Germline trimming amounts to 3 bases on V and 5 bases on J, with 9 as the count of junction bases outside the gene matches. From the cysteine up to the phenylalanine, the CDR3 has a length of 16 residues. The CDR3 DNA has 48 bases and is translated from base 1. Based on the germline V gene, the CDR1 and CDR2 sequences are SGHTA and FQGNSA. General findings and caveats noted by the study authors: During validation, the model predicted progression to ophthalmopathy a median of around six months ahead of onset, with around 71% sensitivity and more than 72% specificity. No statistical method was used to fix the sample size in advance, and group allocation was not hidden from the investigators. Most expanded thyroid clonotypes (frequency above 0.001) were also detected in blood, suggesting blood repertoires may reflect thyroid immune responses. In cross-validation, a model built on a 13 V-J signature told ophthalmopathy apart from stable hyperthyroidism with 85% to 90% sensitivity and about 81% specificity, and in testing the same model reached 80%/75%.

As concerns this clonotype: What antigen it recognizes has not been identified. Qualities for individual bases were not recorded, and no much larger clone is one base off.

The sequence joins TRBV7-2 to TRBJ2-5, and TRBD1 matches 10 of the central bases. Sequences were obtained from blood. The sequence derives from a woman younger than 30 with Graves' hyperthyroidism. The sequenced DNA: TGTGCCAGCAGCTTGAGACAGGGGGCGCCGGGGGAGACCCAGTACTTC. It codes for CASSLRQGAPGETQYF.